Presented here are 20 T cell receptor beta chains from one specimen sequenced in a study of human T cells and chemical hapten exposure. Time point in this sample: pre-sensitization, week 0. Treatment specified: therapeutic diphenylcyclopropenone sensitization with weekly scalp DPC. TCRdb re-analysed the RACE reads in MiXCR, keeping a single row per CDR3 protein. Of under 300,000 distinct CDR3 sequences in the sample, 7.5% to 9% were seen once. The source material was whole blood, sampled in connection with sensitization to the hapten diphenylcyclopropenone (DPC). The origin of the receptors is a woman between 40 and 55 years old with alopecia areata. Some clones in this sample may be carry-over from other donors' samples.

The J gene is TRBJ1-5, the V gene TRBV7-2; 9 bases are shared with TRBD1. The V and J ends lost 6 bases and 4 bases, in that order; junction bases with no gene match: 10. There are 16 residues in the CDR3. Per the germline V gene, CDR1 is SGHTA and CDR2 is FQGNSA. The CDR3 sequence is CASRRTTGTGNQPQHF. In nucleotides, the CDR3 is TGTGCCAGCAGACGTACAACCGGGACAGGGAATCAGCCCCAGCATTTT.

In this sample, this clonotype turned up many times. The chain employs TRBV7-9 and TRBJ2-5, with D perhaps matching TRBD2 (6 bases). The CDR3 extends over 13 amino acids. V was pared by 5 bases and J by 1 base, with 8 bases between. The germline V gene encodes CDR1 SEHNR and CDR2 FQNEAQ (reference sequence). This CDR3 is CASSTGLQETQYF. DNA of the CDR3: TGTGCCAGCAGCACGGGACTCCAAGAGACCCAGTACTTC.

The chain carries TRBV28 and TRBJ2-1; D is ambiguous. Germline CDR1 MDHEN, CDR2 SYDVKM. The CDR3 totals 14 residues. The germline V and J ends were trimmed by 10 bases and 1 base, with 14 bases remaining between them. CDR3 sequence: CATRSVGSYNEQFF. The CDR3, as DNA: TGTGCCACCCGGAGTGTAGGGTCCTACAATGAGCAGTTCTTC.

The sample holds many counts of this clonotype. The chain uses TRBV12-3 or TRBV12-4 and TRBJ2-6; 11 nucleotides align to TRBD2. This CDR3 contains 17 residues. V trimming: 3 bases; J trimming: 0 bases; junction bases outside the gene matches: 1. Here the CDR3 reads CASSFSGRASGANVLTF. As DNA, the CDR3 is TGTGCCAGCAGTTTTAGCGGGAGGGCCTCTGGGGCCAACGTCCTGACTTTC.

This clonotype was recorded a few times. V usage is TRBV2 and J usage is TRBJ2-3; a weak D match, TRBD2 (5 bases). Germline V gives CDR1 SNHLY, CDR2 FYNNEI. Trimming cost V 4 bases and J 6 bases, with 17 bases left between them. This CDR3 is built from 15 residues. This chain's CDR3 is CASSVEEGSVDTQYF. DNA for the CDR3: TGTGCCAGCAGTGTTGAGGAAGGGAGTGTCGATACGCAGTATTTT.

About this clonotype itself: One end of the junction is discordant with germline, which a read error may explain. CDR3 residues: CAWSGSRHSYNEQSF. Written as DNA, the CDR3 is TGTGCCTGGAGTGGATCTAGACACTCCTACAATGAGCAGTCCTTC. J is TRBJ2-1 and V is TRBV30; D is uncertain. CDR1 and CDR2 from the germline V gene are GTSNPN and SVGIG (reference sequence). The CDR3 sequence is 15 residues long.

This clonotype was observed many times. The CDR3, as DNA: TGCAGCGTTGAAGGGACAGGACAAGAGACCCAGTACTTC. Its translation: CSVEGTGQETQYF. The chain couples TRBV29-1 to TRBJ2-5; TRBD1 agrees at 7 bases. The junction had 1 base not matched to a gene; V was cut back by 1 base and J by 2 bases. Germline V gene lookup returns CDR1 SQVTM and CDR2 ANQGSEA. The CDR3 extends over 13 amino acids.

This clonotype occurred once. Possible read error: a much larger clone is one base away. V is TRBV10-3 and J is TRBJ2-5; D unclear. The CDR3 consists of 12 residues. Germline loops: CDR1 ENHRY, CDR2 SYGVKD. For the CDR3, the DNA is TGTGCCATCAGTGAGGTACAAGAGACCCGGTACTTC. As protein: CAISEVQETRYF.

This clonotype was detected a few times. This chain uses TRBV29-1 with TRBJ1-2; 7 nucleotides agree with TRBD1. Germline V gives CDR1 SQVTM, CDR2 ANQGSEA. J was trimmed by 4 bases and V by 3 bases; bases with no gene match: 5. CDR3 size: 13 residues. This chain's CDR3 is CSVDAGGSYGYTF. The DNA for the CDR3 is TGCAGCGTTGACGCAGGGGGAAGCTATGGCTACACCTTC.

The gene calls are TRBV5-1 and TRBJ2-5; D unresolved. CDR3 length: 11 residues. Trimming left V 6 bases short and J 1 base short, with 4 bases between. Germline V gives CDR1 SGHRS, CDR2 YFSETQ. Written as DNA, the CDR3 is TGCGCCAGCATGGGCCAAGAGACCCAGTACTTC. It encodes CASMGQETQYF.

The chain is built from TRBV28 and TRBJ2-7; D is uncertain. The CDR3 spans 14 residues. In germline, CDR1 is MDHEN, CDR2 SYDVKM. V gave up 6 bases and J gave up 0 bases, with 12 bases separating them. CDR3 DNA sequence: TGTGCCAGCAGCCGGGTCCTAGACTCCTACGAGCAGTACTTC. Translated, it gives CASSRVLDSYEQYF. Combining the CDR3 with reference TRBV28 and TRBJ2-7 gives the whole variable domain DVKVTQSSRYLVKRTGEKVFLECVQDMDHENMFWYRQDPGLGLRLIYFSYDVKMKEKGDIPEGYSVSREKKERFSLILESASTNQTSMYLCASSRVLDSYEQYFGPGTRLTVT.

The table lists this clonotype with a few counts. The rearrangement joins TRBV25-1 to TRBJ1-4; 9 bases map to TRBD1. The germline CDR1 and CDR2 sequences are MGHDK and SYGVNS. V lost 2 bases and J lost 2; bases outside the gene matches: 6. The CDR3 has 17 residues. The CDR3 bases are TGTGCCAGCAGTGAAAGCGTCGGACAGGGGACTAATGAAAAACTGTTTTTT. Protein product: CASSESVGQGTNEKLFF.

This clonotype was found many times. This chain connects TRBV20-1 to TRBJ2-1; TRBD2 matches 12 bases. The V and J ends lost 1 base and 0 bases, in that order; junction bases with no gene match: 7. The germline V gene has CDR1 DFQATT and CDR2 SNEGSKA (reference sequence). CDR3 size: 18 residues. CDR3 in DNA: TGCAGTGCTAGAGGTACTAGCGGGAGGACCCTCTCCTACAATGAGCAGTTCTTC. Protein product: CSARGTSGRTLSYNEQFF.

This clonotype was seen many times. V is TRBV5-1 and J is TRBJ2-3; 7 bases line up with TRBD2. After removal of 0 bases from V and 2 bases from J, the junction contained 6 bases not matched to a gene. CDR1 and CDR2 from the germline V gene are SGHRS and YFSETQ. The CDR3 extends over 16 amino acids. The CDR3 sequence: CASSLDPAGLTDTQYF. Here the CDR3 DNA reads TGCGCCAGCAGCTTGGATCCAGCGGGGCTCACAGATACGCAGTATTTT.

V and J are TRBV12-3 or TRBV12-4 and TRBJ2-3; no definite D call. This CDR3 is 14 amino acids long. The V and J ends lost 6 bases and 7 bases respectively, with 17 bases between them. The CDR3 region has the DNA TGTGCCAGCAGAATATCACCCTCCCAGCATACGCAGTATTTT. This encodes CASRISPSQHTQYF.

Turning to this clonotype: A much larger clonotype is one base distant, so this may be a read error. The CDR3 loop is CASSRTRYNEQFF. CDR3 nucleotide sequence: TGTGCCAGCAGTCGGACTAGATACAATGAGCAGTTCTTC. The gene calls are TRBV7-2 and TRBJ2-1, with 7 bases matching TRBD2. The germline CDR1 and CDR2 sequences are SGHTA and FQGNSA. Trimming at V came to 6 bases and at J to 4 bases, leaving 3 bases not matched to a gene. The CDR3 loop spans 13 amino acids.

The chain has TRBV5-1 and TRBJ1-6; the D gene is possibly TRBD1 (5 bases). There are 14 residues in the CDR3. CDR1 SGHRS and CDR2 YFSETQ come from the germline V gene. V lost 0 bases to trimming and J lost 10 bases, with 11 bases between them. CDR3 protein: CASSLVGGSSPLHF. CDR3 coding DNA: TGCGCCAGCAGCTTGGTTGGGGGAAGCTCACCCCTCCACTTT.

This chain links TRBV7-9 with TRBJ1-5; D gene uncertain. This CDR3 is 15 amino acids long. In germline, CDR1 is SEHNR, CDR2 FQNEAQ (reference sequence). The V end was cut by 5 bases, the J end by 7 bases, with 18 bases between. The CDR3 here is CASSPPIGFEQPQHF. In DNA, the CDR3 is TGTGCCAGCAGCCCCCCGATCGGATTTGAACAGCCCCAGCATTTT.

This chain uses TRBV12-3 or TRBV12-4 with TRBJ1-5, with 9 positions matching TRBD1. The CDR3 is 16 residues long. With V trimmed by 5 bases and J by 5 bases, 10 bases remained unmatched. The CDR3 spells CASSHTGGPSDQPQHF. DNA of the CDR3: TGTGCCAGCAGTCATACAGGGGGCCCTTCTGATCAGCCCCAGCATTTT.

This clonotype has more than one count but fewer than ten. V usage is TRBV11-1 and J usage is TRBJ2-7, with TRBD2 identical over 8 bases. CDR3 length equals 16 residues. Germline V lookup: CDR1 SGHAT, CDR2 FQDESV (reference sequence). Trimming removed 5 bases from V and 4 bases from J; junction bases left unmatched: 13. The CDR3, as DNA: TGTGCCAGCAGCCCCCAAAGCGGGAGCCGGGGATACGAGCAGTACTTC. It encodes CASSPQSGSRGYEQYF.